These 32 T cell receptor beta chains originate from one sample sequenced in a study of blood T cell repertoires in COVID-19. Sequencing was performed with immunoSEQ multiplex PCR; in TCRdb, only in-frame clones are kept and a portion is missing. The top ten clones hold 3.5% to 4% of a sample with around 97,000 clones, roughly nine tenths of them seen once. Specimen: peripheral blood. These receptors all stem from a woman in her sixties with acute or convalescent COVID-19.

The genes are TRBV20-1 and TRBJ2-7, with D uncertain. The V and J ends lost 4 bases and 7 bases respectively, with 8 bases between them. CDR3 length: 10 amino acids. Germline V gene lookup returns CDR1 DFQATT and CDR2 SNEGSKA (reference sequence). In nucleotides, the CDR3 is TGCAGTGCTATCATGAGGGAGCAGTACTTC. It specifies CSAIMREQYF.

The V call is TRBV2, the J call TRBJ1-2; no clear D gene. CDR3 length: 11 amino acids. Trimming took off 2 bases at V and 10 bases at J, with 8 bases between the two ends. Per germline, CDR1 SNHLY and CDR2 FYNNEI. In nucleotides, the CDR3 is TGTGCCAGCAGTGAAATAGCATACTACACCTTC. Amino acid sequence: CASSEIAYYTF.

CDR3 DNA sequence: TGTGCCATCCATGCGGGAGGGCCTGACGAGCAGTACTTC. As protein: CAIHAGGPDEQYF. V and J are TRBV10-3 and TRBJ2-7, with 9 bases that match TRBD2. The CDR3 loop spans 13 amino acids. V was clipped by 8 bases and J by 5 bases; unmatched bases: 7. The germline V gene encodes CDR1 ENHRY and CDR2 SYGVKD.

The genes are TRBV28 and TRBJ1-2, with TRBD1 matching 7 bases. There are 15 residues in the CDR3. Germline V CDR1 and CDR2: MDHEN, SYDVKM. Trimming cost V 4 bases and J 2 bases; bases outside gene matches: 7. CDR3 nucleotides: TGTGCCAGCAGTTGGGGTGTACAGGGGAACTATGGCTACACCTTC. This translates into CASSWGVQGNYGYTF.

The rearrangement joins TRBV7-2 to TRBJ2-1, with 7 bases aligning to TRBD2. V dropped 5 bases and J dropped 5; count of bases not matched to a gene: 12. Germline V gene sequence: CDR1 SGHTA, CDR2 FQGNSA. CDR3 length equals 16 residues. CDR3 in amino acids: CASSPSAGAENNEQFF. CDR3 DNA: TGTGCCAGCAGCCCCTCCGCGGGAGCGGAGAACAATGAGCAGTTCTTC.

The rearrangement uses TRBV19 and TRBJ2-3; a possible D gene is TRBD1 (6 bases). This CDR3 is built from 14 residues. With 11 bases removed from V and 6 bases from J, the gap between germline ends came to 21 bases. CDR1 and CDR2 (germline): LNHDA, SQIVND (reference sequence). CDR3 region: CASKPGHPPDTQYF. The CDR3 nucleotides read TGTGCCTCAAAGCCGGGACACCCGCCCGATACGCAGTATTTT.

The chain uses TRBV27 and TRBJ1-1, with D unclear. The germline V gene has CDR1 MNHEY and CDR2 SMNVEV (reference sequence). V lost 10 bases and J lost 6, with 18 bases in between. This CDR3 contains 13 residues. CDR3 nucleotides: TGTGCCACGACCCCGGGGAGTCGGGCTGAAGCTTTCTTT. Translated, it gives CATTPGSRAEAFF.

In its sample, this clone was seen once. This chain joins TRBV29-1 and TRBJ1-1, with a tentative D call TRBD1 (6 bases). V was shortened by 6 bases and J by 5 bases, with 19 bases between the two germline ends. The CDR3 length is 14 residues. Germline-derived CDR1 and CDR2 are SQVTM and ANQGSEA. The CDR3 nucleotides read TGCAGCGTAATGGGGCCAGGGGTTAAAACTGAAGCTTTCTTT. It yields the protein CSVMGPGVKTEAFF.

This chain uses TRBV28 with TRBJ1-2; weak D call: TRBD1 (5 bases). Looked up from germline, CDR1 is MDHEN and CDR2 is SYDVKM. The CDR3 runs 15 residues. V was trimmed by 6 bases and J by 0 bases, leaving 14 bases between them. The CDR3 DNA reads TGTGCCAGCAGCCCCAGGGATCCCCCTAACTATGGCTACACCTTC. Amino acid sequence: CASSPRDPPNYGYTF.

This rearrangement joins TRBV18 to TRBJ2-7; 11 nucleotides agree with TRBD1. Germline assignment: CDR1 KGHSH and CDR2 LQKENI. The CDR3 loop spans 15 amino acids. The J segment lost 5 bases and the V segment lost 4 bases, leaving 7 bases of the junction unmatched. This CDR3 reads CASSRGTGGTHEQYV. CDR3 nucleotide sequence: TGTGCCAGCTCACGGGGGACAGGGGGAACCCACGAGCAGTACGTC.

CDR3 protein: CASSEGGVGYGYTF. The CDR3, as DNA: TGTGCCAGCAGTGAAGGGGGGGTCGGCTATGGCTACACCTTC. V usage is TRBV6-1 and J usage is TRBJ1-2; perhaps TRBD1 as D (5 bases). Germline assignment: CDR1 MNHNS and CDR2 SASEGT. The CDR3 spans 14 residues. Trimming removed 1 base from V and 4 bases from J, with 10 bases in between.

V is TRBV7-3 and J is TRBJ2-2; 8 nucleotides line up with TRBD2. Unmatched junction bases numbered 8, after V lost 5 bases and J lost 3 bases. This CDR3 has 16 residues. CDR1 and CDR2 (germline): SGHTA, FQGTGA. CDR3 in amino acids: CASSPNGLAHTGELFF. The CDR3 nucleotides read TGTGCCAGCAGCCCTAATGGACTAGCTCACACCGGGGAGCTGTTTTTT.

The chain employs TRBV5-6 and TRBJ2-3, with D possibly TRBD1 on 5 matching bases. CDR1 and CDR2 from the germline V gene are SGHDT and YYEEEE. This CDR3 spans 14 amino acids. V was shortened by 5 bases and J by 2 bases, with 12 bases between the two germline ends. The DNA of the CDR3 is TGTGCCAGCAGGGAAAGGGGTGACACAGATACGCAGTATTTT. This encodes CASRERGDTDTQYF.

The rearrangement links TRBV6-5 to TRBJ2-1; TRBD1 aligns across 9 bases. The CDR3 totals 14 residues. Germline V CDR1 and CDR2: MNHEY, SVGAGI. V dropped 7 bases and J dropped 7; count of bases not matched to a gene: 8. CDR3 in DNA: TGTGCCAGCACTTTGGACAGGGGTAGGAATGAGCAGTTCTTC. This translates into CASTLDRGRNEQFF.

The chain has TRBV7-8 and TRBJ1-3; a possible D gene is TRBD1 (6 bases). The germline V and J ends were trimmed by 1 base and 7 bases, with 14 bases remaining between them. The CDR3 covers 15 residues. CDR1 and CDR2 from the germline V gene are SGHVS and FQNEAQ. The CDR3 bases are TGTGCCAGCAGCTTAGGGGCGGGGGGCCGGAACACCATATATTTT. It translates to CASSLGAGGRNTIYF.

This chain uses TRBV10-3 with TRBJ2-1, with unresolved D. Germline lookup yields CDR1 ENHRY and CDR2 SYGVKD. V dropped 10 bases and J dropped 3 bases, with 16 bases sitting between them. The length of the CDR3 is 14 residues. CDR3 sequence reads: CATVIGTGYNEQFF. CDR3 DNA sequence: TGTGCCACGGTCATTGGCACGGGCTACAATGAGCAGTTCTTC.

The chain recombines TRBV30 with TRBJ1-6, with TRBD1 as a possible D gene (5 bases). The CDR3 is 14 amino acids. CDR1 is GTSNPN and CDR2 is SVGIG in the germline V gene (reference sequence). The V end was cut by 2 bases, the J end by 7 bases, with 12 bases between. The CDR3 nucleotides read TGTGCCTGGAGTCAGGGCAGGGCGAATTCACCCCTCCACTTT. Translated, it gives CAWSQGRANSPLHF.

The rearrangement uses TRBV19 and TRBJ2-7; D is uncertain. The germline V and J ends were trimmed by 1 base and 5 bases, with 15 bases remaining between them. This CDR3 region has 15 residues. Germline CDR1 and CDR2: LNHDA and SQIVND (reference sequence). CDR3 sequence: CASSIGALPFDEQYF. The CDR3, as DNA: TGTGCCAGTAGTATAGGGGCTCTGCCCTTCGACGAGCAGTACTTC. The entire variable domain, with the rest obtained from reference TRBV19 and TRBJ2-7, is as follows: DGGITQSPKYLFRKEGQNVTLSCEQNLNHDAMYWYRQDPGQGLRLIYYSQIVNDFQKGDIAEGYSVSREKKESFPLTVTSAQKNPTAFYLCASSIGALPFDEQYFGPGTRLTVT.

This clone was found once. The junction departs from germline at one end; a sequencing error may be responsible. CDR3 in DNA: TGTGCTAGCAGCCCTGACTCGAACACTGAAGCTTTCTTT. Translated: CASSPDSNTEAFF. The V and J genes are TRBV7-7 and TRBJ1-1, with D uncertain. Germline CDR1 reads SSHAT; CDR2 reads FNYEAQ (reference sequence). The CDR3 has 13 residues.

The CDR3 coding sequence is TGTGCCAGCAAAACGACAGCGCCTGGAGAGAGCGGCTACACCTTC. This translates into CASKTTAPGESGYTF. The gene calls are TRBV7-9 and TRBJ1-2; maybe TRBD1 (5 bases). Trimming left V 7 bases short and J 8 bases short, with 23 bases between. The CDR3 contains 15 residues. The germline CDR1 and CDR2 sequences are SEHNR and FQNEAQ (reference sequence).

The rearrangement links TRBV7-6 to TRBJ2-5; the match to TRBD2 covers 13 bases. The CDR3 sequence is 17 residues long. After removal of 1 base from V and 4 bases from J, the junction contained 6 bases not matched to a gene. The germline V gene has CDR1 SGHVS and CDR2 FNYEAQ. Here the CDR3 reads CASSLEAGLAGRETQYF. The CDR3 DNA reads TGTGCCAGCAGCTTAGAGGCGGGACTAGCGGGGCGAGAGACCCAGTACTTC.

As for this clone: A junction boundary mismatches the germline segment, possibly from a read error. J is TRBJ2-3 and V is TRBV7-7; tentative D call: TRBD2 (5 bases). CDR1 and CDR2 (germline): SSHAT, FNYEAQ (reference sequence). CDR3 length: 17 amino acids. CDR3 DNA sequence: TGTGCTAGCAGCTTAGCCCTTGGACGGACTAGCACAGATACGCAGTATTTT. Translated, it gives CASSLALGRTSTDTQYF.

The CDR3 loop reads CASSGRTDFTEAFF. In nucleotides, the CDR3 is TGTGCCAGCAGCGGCCGGACAGATTTCACTGAAGCTTTCTTT. The chain is built from TRBV9 and TRBJ1-1, with D possibly matching TRBD1 (6 bases). Trimming removed 3 bases from V and 4 bases from J, with 13 bases in between. This CDR3 has 14 amino acids. Germline V gives CDR1 SGDLS, CDR2 YYNGEE.

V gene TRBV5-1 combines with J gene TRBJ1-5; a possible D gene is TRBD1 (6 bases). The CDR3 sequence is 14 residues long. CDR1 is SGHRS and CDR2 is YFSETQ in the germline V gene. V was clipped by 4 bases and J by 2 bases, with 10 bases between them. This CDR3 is CASSPRGGNQPQHF. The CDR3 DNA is TGCGCCAGCAGCCCCAGGGGTGGCAATCAGCCCCAGCATTTT.

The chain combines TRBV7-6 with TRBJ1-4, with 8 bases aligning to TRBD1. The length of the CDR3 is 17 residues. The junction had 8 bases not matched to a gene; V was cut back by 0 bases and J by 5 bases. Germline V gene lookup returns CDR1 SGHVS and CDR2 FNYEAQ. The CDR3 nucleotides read TGTGCCAGCAGCTTAGCACAGGACAGGGTGGGCAATGAAAAACTGTTTTTT. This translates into CASSLAQDRVGNEKLFF.

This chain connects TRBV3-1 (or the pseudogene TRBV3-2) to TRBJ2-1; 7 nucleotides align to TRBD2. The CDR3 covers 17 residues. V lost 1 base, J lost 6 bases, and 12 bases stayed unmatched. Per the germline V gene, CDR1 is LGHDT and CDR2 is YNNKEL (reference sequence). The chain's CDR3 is CASSQGVVRTRLNEQFF. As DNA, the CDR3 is TGTGCCAGCAGCCAAGGGGTGGTCAGGACTAGACTCAATGAGCAGTTCTTC.

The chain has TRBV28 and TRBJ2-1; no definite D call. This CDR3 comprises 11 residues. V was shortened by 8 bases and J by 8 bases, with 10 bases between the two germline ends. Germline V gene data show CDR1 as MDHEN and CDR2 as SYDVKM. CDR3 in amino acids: CASGVNYEQFF. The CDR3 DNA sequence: TGTGCCAGCGGAGTGAACTATGAGCAGTTCTTC.

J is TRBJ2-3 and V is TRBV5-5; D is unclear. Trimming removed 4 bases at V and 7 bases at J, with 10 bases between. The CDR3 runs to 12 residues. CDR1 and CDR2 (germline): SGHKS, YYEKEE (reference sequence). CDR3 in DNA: TGTGCCAGCAGCCCGGCGGCGAATACGCAGTATTTT. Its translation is CASSPAANTQYF.

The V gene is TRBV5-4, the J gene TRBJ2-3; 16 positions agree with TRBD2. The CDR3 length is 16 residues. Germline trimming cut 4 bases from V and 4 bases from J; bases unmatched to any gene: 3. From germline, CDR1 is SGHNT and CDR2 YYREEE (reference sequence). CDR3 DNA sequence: TGTGCCAGCAGCCCGGGACTAGCGGGAGGGTCAGATACGCAGTATTTT. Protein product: CASSPGLAGGSDTQYF.

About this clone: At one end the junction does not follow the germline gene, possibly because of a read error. The CDR3 DNA is TGTGCTAGCAGCTTAGGTAGCGGGAATCTCTACGAGCAGTACTTC. Translated, it gives CASSLGSGNLYEQYF. The V call is TRBV7-7, the J call TRBJ2-7, with 8 bases that match TRBD2. Germline V CDR1 and CDR2: SSHAT, FNYEAQ (reference sequence). The CDR3 contains 15 residues. The full variable domain, rest sourced from reference TRBV7-7 and TRBJ2-7, is GAGVSQSPRYKVTKRGQDVTLRCDPISSHATLYWYQQALGQGPEFLTYFNYEAQPDKSGLPSDRFSAERPEGSISTLTIQRTEQRDSAMYRCASSLGSGNLYEQYFGPGTRLTVT.

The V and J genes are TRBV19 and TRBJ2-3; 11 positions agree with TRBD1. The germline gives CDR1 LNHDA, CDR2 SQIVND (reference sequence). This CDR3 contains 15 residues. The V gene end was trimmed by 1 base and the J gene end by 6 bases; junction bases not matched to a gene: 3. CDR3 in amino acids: CASSIVGTGGDTQYF. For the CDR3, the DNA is TGTGCCAGTAGTATAGTGGGGACAGGGGGTGATACGCAGTATTTT.

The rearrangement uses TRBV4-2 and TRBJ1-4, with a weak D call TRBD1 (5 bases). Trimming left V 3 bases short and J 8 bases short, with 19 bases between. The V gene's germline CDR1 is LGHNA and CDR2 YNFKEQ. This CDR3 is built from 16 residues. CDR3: CASSHTAGLVREKLFF. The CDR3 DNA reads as TGTGCCAGCAGCCATACCGCAGGGCTGGTTAGGGAAAAACTGTTTTTT.